The next 18 T cell receptor beta chains were all read from a single sample in a study of blood T cell repertoires in COVID-19. Using immunoSEQ multiplex PCR, the repertoire was profiled, and TCRdb retains in-frame clones only, with some absent. This sample carries fewer than 300,000 clones, approximately 88% of them seen once, and the ten largest clones take roughly 1.2%. Sequenced: PBMCs or T cells enriched from blood (not recorded which). These receptors were collected from a woman aged 35 to 49 with acute COVID-19.

The genes are TRBV6-5 and TRBJ2-3; 9 bases align to TRBD2. The CDR3 contains 16 residues. CDR1 and CDR2 (germline): MNHEY, SVGAGI. The J segment lost 4 bases and the V segment lost 4 bases, leaving 9 bases of the junction unmatched. This CDR3 reads CASSSGAGGPSDTQYF. The CDR3 DNA follows: TGTGCCAGCAGTTCCGGGGCGGGAGGGCCTTCAGATACGCAGTATTTT.

The V call is TRBV2, the J call TRBJ1-2; a weak D match, TRBD1 (5 bases). This CDR3 is built from 13 residues. Germline loops: CDR1 SNHLY, CDR2 FYNNEI. Trimming removed 5 bases from V and 4 bases from J, with 11 bases in between. CDR3 sequence reads: CASSPVQGYGYTF. The CDR3 DNA reads TGTGCCAGCAGTCCAGTCCAGGGCTATGGCTACACCTTC.

The rearrangement joins TRBV19 to TRBJ2-7; 11 bases map to TRBD1. Germline V gene sequence: CDR1 LNHDA, CDR2 SQIVND (reference sequence). This CDR3 is 14 amino acids long. The trim removed 4 bases at V and 5 bases at J, leaving 4 bases unmatched. CDR3 sequence reads: CASSTGQGVHEQYF. The CDR3 DNA reads as TGTGCCAGTAGTACGGGACAGGGGGTCCACGAGCAGTACTTC.

J is TRBJ2-7 and V is TRBV23-1; a weak D match, TRBD2 (5 bases). TRBV23-1 has ORF status, its function being uncertain. The CDR3 covers 15 residues. V dropped 1 base and J dropped 4 bases, with 14 bases sitting between them. The CDR3 coding sequence is TGCGCCAGCAGTCAATGGAGAAGCGGAACTTACGAGCAGTACGTC. Its protein product is CASSQWRSGTYEQYV.

J is TRBJ2-2 and V is TRBV19; the match to TRBD1 covers 7 bases. The CDR3 length is 15 residues. V trimming: 4 bases; J trimming: 3 bases; junction bases outside the gene matches: 5. Germline V CDR1 and CDR2: LNHDA, SQIVND (reference sequence). In DNA, the CDR3 is TGTGCCAGTAGTACACAGACAGGGTACACCGGGGAGCTGTTTTTT. Translated: CASSTQTGYTGELFF.

The J gene is TRBJ2-3, the V gene TRBV6-4; possibly TRBD2 for D (5 bases). This CDR3 is built from 15 residues. The ends were cut back, 4 bases at V and 4 bases at J, with 15 bases in the middle. CDR1 and CDR2 (germline): MRHNA, SNTAGT. As DNA, the CDR3 is TGTGCCAGCAGTGCCGTGTCGGGAACGGCAGATACGCAGTATTTT. This gives the protein CASSAVSGTADTQYF.

The chain joins TRBV10-3 to TRBJ2-1; 10 positions match TRBD1. This CDR3 comprises 15 residues. The germline V gene encodes CDR1 ENHRY and CDR2 SYGVKD. V was clipped by 3 bases and J by 8 bases; unmatched bases: 7. As DNA, the CDR3 is TGTGCCATCAGTGATGGAGGGACAGGGGTAGATGAGCAGTTCTTC. Residues: CAISDGGTGVDEQFF.

The V call is TRBV4-1, the J call TRBJ2-5; D not certain. The CDR3 is 14 amino acids. Germline CDR1 is MGHRA and CDR2 is YSYEKL. V was pared by 3 bases and J by 4 bases, with 12 bases between. The DNA for the CDR3 is TGCGCCAGCAGCCAGCAAGTAAGAGTAGAGACCCAGTACTTC. Its protein product is CASSQQVRVETQYF.

The count of this clone is one. The chain couples TRBV27 to TRBJ2-7; 12 bases match TRBD1. The trim removed 4 bases at V and 5 bases at J, leaving 3 bases unmatched. The V gene's germline CDR1 is MNHEY and CDR2 SMNVEV (reference sequence). CDR3 length equals 14 residues. The CDR3 bases are TGTGCCAGCAGTTCGGGACAGGGGGCCCACGAGCAGTACTTC. Protein sequence: CASSSGQGAHEQYF.

V usage is TRBV19 and J usage is TRBJ1-6; no definite D call. Trimming removed 2 bases from V and 15 bases from J, with 20 bases in between. Per the germline V gene, CDR1 is LNHDA and CDR2 is SQIVND (reference sequence). The CDR3 covers 15 residues. This CDR3 is CASSIYETPLSILHF. DNA for the CDR3: TGTGCCAGTAGTATATATGAGACACCCCTATCGATCCTCCACTTT.

This chain uses TRBV11-3 with TRBJ2-7; D is perhaps TRBD1 (5 bases). The V end was cut by 10 bases, the J end by 0 bases, with 16 bases between. The CDR3 runs 14 residues. The germline V gene has CDR1 SGHNT and CDR2 YENEEA. The CDR3 DNA reads as TGTGCCAACAAAGGACATAGGGTCTCCTACGAGCAGTACGTC. Residues: CANKGHRVSYEQYV.

The gene calls are TRBV4-1 and TRBJ1-3, with a weak D call TRBD1 (6 bases). V shed 3 bases and J shed 4 bases, with 13 bases lying between them. Looked up from germline, CDR1 is MGHRA and CDR2 is YSYEKL. The CDR3 extends over 15 amino acids. DNA for the CDR3: TGCGCCAGCAGCCACCCAGGGGTTACCGGAAACACCATATATTTT. This translates into CASSHPGVTGNTIYF.

The chain employs TRBV28 and TRBJ2-4, with D maybe TRBD1 (8 bases). The CDR3 is 16 amino acids. CDR1 and CDR2 (germline): MDHEN, SYDVKM. The V end lost 4 bases, the J end lost 4 bases, and 17 bases lay between the germline ends. The CDR3 region is CASSSYRGGVKNIQYF. CDR3 sequence (DNA): TGTGCCAGCAGTTCTTACAGGGGGGGTGTTAAAAACATTCAGTACTTC.

As regards this clone: The same CDR3 also results from other DNA sequences found in this sample. The chain is built from TRBV28 and TRBJ1-3; D remains ambiguous. Trimming removed 4 bases from V and 0 bases from J, with 7 bases in between. The CDR3 runs 14 residues. The germline CDR1 and CDR2 sequences are MDHEN and SYDVKM. CDR3 nucleotide sequence: TGTGCCAGCAGTTCTCCAGGCTCTGGAAACACCATATATTTT. This encodes CASSSPGSGNTIYF.

The chain employs TRBV11-2 and TRBJ2-1; 8 bases fit TRBD1. CDR1 is SGHAT, CDR2 FQNNGV, per germline. The CDR3 totals 14 residues. V dropped 8 bases and J dropped 4; count of bases not matched to a gene: 7. For the CDR3, the DNA is TGTGCCAGCCAACCGGACAGGGTTTACAATGAGCAGTTCTTC. Its translation is CASQPDRVYNEQFF. The full variable domain, completed using reference TRBV11-2 and TRBJ2-1, is EAGVAQSPRYKIIEKRQSVAFWCNPISGHATLYWYQQILGQGPKLLIQFQNNGVVDDSQLPKDRFSAERLKGVDSTLKIQPAKLEDSAVYLCASQPDRVYNEQFFGPGTRLTVL.

The chain couples TRBV7-8 to TRBJ2-1; 13 bases are a match to TRBD2. Trimming took 4 bases from V and 6 from J; bases not matched to a gene: 3. The CDR3 loop spans 15 amino acids. Per germline, CDR1 SGHVS and CDR2 FQNEAQ. The CDR3 DNA follows: TGTGCCAGCAGCTCCGGGACTAGCGGGATCAATGAGCAGTTCTTC. Residues: CASSSGTSGINEQFF.

The chain has TRBV4-1 and TRBJ1-2, with 9 bases fitting TRBD1. The germline V gene has CDR1 MGHRA and CDR2 YSYEKL. The CDR3 consists of 16 residues. Germline trimming cut 1 base from V and 9 bases from J; bases unmatched to any gene: 12. CDR3 nucleotides: TGCGCCAGCAGCCAAGTACAGGGGGCCTGGGTTCGTCGCTACACCTTC. Translating it yields CASSQVQGAWVRRYTF.

The chain combines TRBV19 with TRBJ1-1; D is unclear. With 2 bases removed from V and 1 base from J, the gap between germline ends came to 11 bases. This CDR3 region has 15 residues. CDR1 and CDR2 (germline): LNHDA, SQIVND (reference sequence). The CDR3: CASSIIGITNTEAFF. CDR3 in DNA: TGTGCCAGTAGTATAATTGGCATTACGAACACTGAAGCTTTCTTT.